This T cell receptor beta chain was sequenced in a study of siplizumab effects on memory and regulatory T cells. Overall study results and limits: Controls showed an average of roughly 25% Treg-derived mappable alloreactive CD4+ clones, while siplizumab showed around 69%. No assignable naive or memory phenotype existed for roughly 80-95% of proliferating CD4+ or CD8+ clones. Major contributors to the alloresponse seemed to be naive T cells, which also appeared more diverse than memory cells. A minor share of alloreactive clones matched unstimulated subsets.

With regard to this clone: Its specificity is not known.

Method: immunoSEQ multiplex PCR; TCRdb's copy keeps in-frame clones and lacks some. In the table there are 95,000 to 110,000 clones, nearly 95% of which are singletons. The TCR was taken from a human donor in good health. The sample consisted of Tregs sorted from blood.

The CDR3 nucleotides are TGTGCCAGTAGTGAAAGGACTGGCTCTGGAAACACCATATATTTT. Translation gives CASSERTGSGNTIYF. V usage is TRBV19 and J usage is TRBJ1-3; D gene unclear. Trimming left V 5 bases short and J 0 bases short, with 11 bases between. Germline V gene lookup returns CDR1 LNHDA and CDR2 SQIVND (reference sequence). CDR3 length: 15 amino acids. Complete variable domain (other parts from reference TRBV19 and TRBJ1-3): DGGITQSPKYLFRKEGQNVTLSCEQNLNHDAMYWYRQDPGQGLRLIYYSQIVNDFQKGDIAEGYSVSREKKESFPLTVTSAQKNPTAFYLCASSERTGSGNTIYFGEGSWLTVV.